Sequencing of this TCR beta chain was carried out in a study of HIV-infected patients and healthy controls. The wider study: Early therapy brought no consistent CD8 count shift, though the CD4:CD8 ratio rose a little.

This clonotype is medium-sized. The repertoire came from unfractionated whole blood and reflected all unsorted peripheral T cells. From germline, CDR1 is MDHEN and CDR2 SYDVKM. The CDR3 runs to 16 residues. Trimming pared 3 bases from V and 6 bases from J, leaving 18 bases between. Alpha and beta constant-region primers primed reverse transcription of around 500 ng RNA. Each of the alpha and beta chains got its own library through chain-specific third strand synthesis with indices. One entry per CDR3 protein results from TCRdb running MiXCR on the 5' RACE reads. The sample includes under 6,500 distinct CDR3 sequences, roughly 25% seen only once; the top ten take around 25%.

The J gene is TRBJ1-5, the V gene TRBV28, with D possibly matching TRBD1 (5 bases). The sample in question was blood, obtained before antiretroviral therapy. This receptor was taken from an adult with HIV infection. The DNA of the CDR3 is TGTGCCAGCAGTTTGCTCGGATTACCTGGGGGTCAGCCCCAGCATTTT. It yields the protein CASSLLGLPGGQPQHF.